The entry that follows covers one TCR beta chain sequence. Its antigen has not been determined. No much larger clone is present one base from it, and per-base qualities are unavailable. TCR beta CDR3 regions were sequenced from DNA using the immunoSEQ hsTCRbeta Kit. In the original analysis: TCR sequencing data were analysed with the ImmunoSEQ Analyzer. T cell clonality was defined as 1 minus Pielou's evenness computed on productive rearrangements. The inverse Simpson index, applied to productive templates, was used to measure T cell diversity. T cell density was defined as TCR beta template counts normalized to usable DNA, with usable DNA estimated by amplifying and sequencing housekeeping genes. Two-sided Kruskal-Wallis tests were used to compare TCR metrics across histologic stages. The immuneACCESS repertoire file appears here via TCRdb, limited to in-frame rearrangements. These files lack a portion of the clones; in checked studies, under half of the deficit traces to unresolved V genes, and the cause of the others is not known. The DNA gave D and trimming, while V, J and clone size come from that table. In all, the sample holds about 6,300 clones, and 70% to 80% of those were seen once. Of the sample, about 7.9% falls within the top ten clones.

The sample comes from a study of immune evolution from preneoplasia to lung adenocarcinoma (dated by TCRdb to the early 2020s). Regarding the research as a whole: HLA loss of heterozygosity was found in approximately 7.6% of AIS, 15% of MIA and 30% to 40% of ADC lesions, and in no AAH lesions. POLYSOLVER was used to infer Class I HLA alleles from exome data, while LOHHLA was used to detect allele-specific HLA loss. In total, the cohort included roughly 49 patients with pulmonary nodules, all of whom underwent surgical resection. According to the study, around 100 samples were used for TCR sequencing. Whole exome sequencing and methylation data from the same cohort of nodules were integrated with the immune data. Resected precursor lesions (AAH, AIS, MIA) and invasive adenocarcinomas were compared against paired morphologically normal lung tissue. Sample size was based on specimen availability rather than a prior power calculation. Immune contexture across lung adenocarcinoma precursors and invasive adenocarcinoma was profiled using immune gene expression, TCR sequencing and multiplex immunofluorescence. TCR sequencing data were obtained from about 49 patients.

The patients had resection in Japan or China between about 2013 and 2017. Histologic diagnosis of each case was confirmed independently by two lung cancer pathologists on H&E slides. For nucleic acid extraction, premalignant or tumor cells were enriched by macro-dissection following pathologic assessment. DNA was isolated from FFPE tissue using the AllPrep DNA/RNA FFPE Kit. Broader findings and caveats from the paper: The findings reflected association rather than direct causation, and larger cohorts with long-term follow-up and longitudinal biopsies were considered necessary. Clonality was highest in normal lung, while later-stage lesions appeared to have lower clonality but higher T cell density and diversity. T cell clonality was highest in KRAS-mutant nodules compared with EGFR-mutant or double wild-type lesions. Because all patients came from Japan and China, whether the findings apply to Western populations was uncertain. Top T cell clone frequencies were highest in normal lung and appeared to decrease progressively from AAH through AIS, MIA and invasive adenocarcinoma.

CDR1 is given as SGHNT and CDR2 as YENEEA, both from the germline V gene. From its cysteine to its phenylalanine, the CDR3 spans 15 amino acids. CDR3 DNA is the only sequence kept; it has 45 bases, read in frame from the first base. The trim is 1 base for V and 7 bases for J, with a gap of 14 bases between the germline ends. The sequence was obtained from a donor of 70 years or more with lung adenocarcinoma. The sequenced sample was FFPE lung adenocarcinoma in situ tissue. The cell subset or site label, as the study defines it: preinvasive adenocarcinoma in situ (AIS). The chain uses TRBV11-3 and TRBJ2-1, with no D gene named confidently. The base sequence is TGTGCCAGCAGCTTAGGGGCCCGGATTGGGAATGAGCAGTTCTTC. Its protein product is CASSLGARIGNEQFF.